One sample yielded the 10 T cell receptor beta chains listed below, sequenced in a study of read filtering for tumor transcriptome and immune sequencing. This library used around 400 ng RNA and molecular barcoded adaptors spanning alpha/delta and beta/gamma chains. TCRdb recomputed calls from the reads with MiXCR, one row per CDR3 protein. The sample lists 40,000 to 50,000 distinct CDR3 sequences, about an eighth seen once, with over 25% in the top ten. The sample comprised a population of CD138-negative cells sorted from bone marrow. The receptors originated from a donor aged 40 or over with multiple myeloma.

This clonotype has a count of ten or more. The chain carries TRBV12-3 or TRBV12-4 and TRBJ1-4, with a weak D call TRBD1 (5 bases). This CDR3 has 15 residues. The germline V and J ends were trimmed by 6 bases and 6 bases, with 17 bases remaining between them. CDR3 nucleotides: TGTGCCAGCAGCCCCTTCGTGGGGGTTGATGAAAAACTGTTTTTT. This sequence encodes CASSPFVGVDEKLFF.

This clonotype was recorded many times. The chain links TRBV11-2 to TRBJ2-7; a possible D gene is TRBD1 (6 bases). The CDR3 length is 13 residues. The ends were cut back, 1 base at V and 7 bases at J, with 11 bases in the middle. CDR1 is SGHAT and CDR2 is FQNNGV in the germline V gene. CDR3 protein: CASSLVGAREQYF. Written as DNA, the CDR3 is TGTGCCAGCAGCTTAGTGGGGGCGCGGGAGCAGTACTTC. Supplemented by reference TRBV11-2 and TRBJ2-7, the full variable domain reads EAGVAQSPRYKIIEKRQSVAFWCNPISGHATLYWYQQILGQGPKLLIQFQNNGVVDDSQLPKDRFSAERLKGVDSTLKIQPAKLEDSAVYLCASSLVGAREQYFGPGTRLTVT.

As regards this clonotype: A much larger clonotype is one base distant, so this may be a read error. This chain links TRBV29-1 with TRBJ1-2, with D unresolved. Germline V gene data show CDR1 as SQVTM and CDR2 as ANQGSEA. The CDR3 is 12 residues long. This CDR3 reads CSVVSANYGYAF. In nucleotides, the CDR3 is TGCAGCGTTGTTTCCGCTAACTATGGCTACGCCTTC.

This clonotype was seen repeatedly, ten times or more. In DNA form, the CDR3 reads TGTGCCAGCCTCTATGGGACAGGGAGCACAGATACGCAGTATTTT. It yields the protein CASLYGTGSTDTQYF. V and J are TRBV5-6 and TRBJ2-3; 9 bases agree with TRBD1. The CDR3 is 15 residues long. V was pared by 7 bases and J by 0 bases, with 6 bases of the junction left unmatched. Germline V gene sequence: CDR1 SGHDT, CDR2 YYEEEE.

This clonotype was seen many times. The chain carries TRBV9 and TRBJ2-3; maybe TRBD2 (6 bases). V was pared by 7 bases and J by 3 bases, with 15 bases between. Germline values: CDR1 SGDLS, CDR2 YYNGEE. The CDR3 spans 14 residues. The CDR3 region is CASGGGAATDTQYF. In DNA, the CDR3 is TGTGCCAGCGGGGGAGGTGCTGCAACAGATACGCAGTATTTT.

This clonotype appeared a few times. The chain links TRBV20-1 to TRBJ2-7, with D tentatively TRBD2 (5 bases). V was cut by 0 bases and J by 0 bases, with 9 bases left in between. CDR3 size: 14 residues. The V gene's germline CDR1 is DFQATT and CDR2 SNEGSKA (reference sequence). CDR3 loop: CSARERRGSYEQYF. The CDR3 bases are TGCAGTGCTAGAGAGCGTCGGGGCTCCTACGAGCAGTACTTC.

Points on this clonotype: A far more abundant clone sits one base away, making this likely a read error. The rearrangement uses TRBV12-3 or TRBV12-4 and TRBJ1-5; possibly TRBD1 for D (6 bases). The CDR3 loop spans 13 amino acids. Trimming removed 3 bases from V and 6 bases from J, with 9 bases in between. This CDR3 reads CASSLDSSQPQHF. The CDR3 DNA reads TGTGCCAGCAGTTTGGACAGTAGTCAGCCCCAGCATTTT.

A remark on this clonotype: A much larger clone sits a single nucleotide away, making a read error possible. The chain combines TRBV11-2 with TRBJ2-7; 14 bases are shared with TRBD2. Germline lookup yields CDR1 SGHAT and CDR2 FQNNGV. This CDR3 is built from 15 residues. CDR3 protein: CPSRTGLAGENEQYF. The CDR3 DNA is TGTCCCAGCAGGACGGGACTAGCGGGAGAAAACGAGCAGTACTTC.

This clonotype showed up just a few times. With a much larger clone just one base away, this may be a read error. The chain links TRBV5-6 to TRBJ2-1; TRBD1 aligns across 7 bases. Unmatched junction bases numbered 7, after V lost 4 bases and J lost 3 bases. The CDR3 is made up of 15 amino acids. Germline V lookup: CDR1 SGHDT, CDR2 YYEEEE. CDR3 protein: CASSARTGDYNEQFF. CDR3 DNA sequence: TGTGCCAGCAGCGCCCGGACAGGTGACTACAATGAGCAGTTCTTC.

This clonotype came up many times. The chain uses TRBV12-3 or TRBV12-4 and TRBJ2-7, with 7 bases that match TRBD2. J gave up 3 bases and V 4 bases, and 3 bases lay outside the gene matches. The CDR3 spans 13 residues. This CDR3 is CASSSGGSYEQYF. Written as DNA, the CDR3 is TGTGCCAGCAGTTCTGGCGGGAGCTACGAGCAGTACTTC.